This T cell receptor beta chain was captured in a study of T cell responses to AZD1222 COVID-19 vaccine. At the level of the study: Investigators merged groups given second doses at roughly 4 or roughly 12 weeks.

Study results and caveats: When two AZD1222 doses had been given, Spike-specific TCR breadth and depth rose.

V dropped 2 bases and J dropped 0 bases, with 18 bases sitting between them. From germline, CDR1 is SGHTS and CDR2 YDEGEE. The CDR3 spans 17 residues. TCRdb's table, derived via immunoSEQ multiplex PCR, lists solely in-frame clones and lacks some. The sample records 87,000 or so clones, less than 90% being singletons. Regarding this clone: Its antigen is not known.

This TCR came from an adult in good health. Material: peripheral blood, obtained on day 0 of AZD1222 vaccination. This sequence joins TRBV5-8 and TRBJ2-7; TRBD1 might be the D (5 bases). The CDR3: CASSLAITGRASYEQYF. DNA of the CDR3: TGTGCCAGCAGCTTAGCAATAACAGGCCGGGCCTCCTACGAGCAGTACTTC.